This passage covers 26 T cell receptor beta chains from one sample sequenced in a study of control samples from healthy donors and cancer patients. Clones were sequenced by immunoSEQ multiplex PCR, and TCRdb holds only the in-frame ones, with some missing. The repertoire holds approximately 120,000 clones, with 80% to 90% as singletons. The sequenced sample consisted of blood. These receptors were taken from a middle-aged man in good health.

The chain uses TRBV25-1 and TRBJ1-3, with 9 bases fitting TRBD1. The ends lost 6 bases at V and 1 base at J; junction bases unmatched: 7. The CDR3 is made up of 16 amino acids. Per germline, CDR1 MGHDK and CDR2 SYGVNS. The chain's CDR3 is CASRGDREYSGNTIYF. For the CDR3, the DNA is TGTGCCAGCAGGGGGGACAGGGAGTATTCTGGAAACACCATATATTTT.

This clone occurred once. The chain is built from TRBV12-5 and TRBJ1-5; perhaps TRBD1 as D (6 bases). Germline CDR1 is LGHNT and CDR2 is FRNRAP. V dropped 2 bases and J dropped 0 bases, with 23 bases sitting between them. The CDR3 is 20 residues long. In nucleotides, the CDR3 is TGTGCTAGTGGTTTGTCCCTATTCGACAGGCGGACGTATAGCAATCAGCCCCAGCATTTT. This sequence encodes CASGLSLFDRRTYSNQPQHF.

This chain connects TRBV3-1 (or the pseudogene TRBV3-2) to TRBJ1-3; perhaps TRBD1 as D (5 bases). Trimming stripped 4 bases from V and 0 bases from J, with 13 bases between. The CDR3 loop spans 16 amino acids. CDR1 and CDR2 (germline): LGHDT, YNNKEL (reference sequence). CDR3 nucleotide sequence: TGTGCCAGCAGCCCGGGGGGGTCTTACTCTGGAAACACCATATATTTT. This translates into CASSPGGSYSGNTIYF.

This chain uses TRBV4-1 with TRBJ2-2; D possibly corresponds to TRBD1 (6 bases). The CDR3 sequence is 14 residues long. Germline V CDR1 and CDR2: MGHRA, YSYEKL. With 2 bases removed from V and 6 bases from J, the gap between germline ends came to 10 bases. The CDR3 DNA reads TGCGCCAGCAGCCAAACAGGGTCGGCCGGGGAGCTGTTTTTT. Residues: CASSQTGSAGELFF.

V usage is TRBV4-3 and J usage is TRBJ1-5; 7 bases align to TRBD1. V was clipped by 5 bases and J by 11 bases; unmatched bases: 12. Germline V CDR1 and CDR2: LGHNA, YSLEER. CDR3 length equals 14 residues. Written as DNA, the CDR3 is TGCGCCAGCAGCTACCGACAGGGCGACCAGGCCCAGCATTTT. Translated: CASSYRQGDQAQHF.

The chain recombines TRBV5-5 with TRBJ1-5, with D tentatively TRBD1 (5 bases). The CDR3 contains 15 residues. Per germline, CDR1 SGHKS and CDR2 YYEKEE (reference sequence). V was pared by 1 base and J by 6 bases, with 14 bases between. The CDR3 sequence: CASSLRGDSGQPQHF. The CDR3 DNA sequence: TGTGCCAGCAGCTTGAGAGGGGATAGCGGTCAGCCCCAGCATTTT.

This chain connects TRBV15 to TRBJ2-6; 9 nucleotides match TRBD1. This CDR3 is 17 amino acids long. V gave up 5 bases and J gave up 0 bases; unmatched junction bases: 5. The V gene's germline CDR1 is LNHNV and CDR2 YYDKDF (reference sequence). The CDR3 region has the DNA TGTGCCACCAGCCGGGACAGGGTACCCTCTGGGGCCAACGTCCTGACTTTC. This translates into CATSRDRVPSGANVLTF.

The J gene is TRBJ1-2, the V gene TRBV12-3 or TRBV12-4; D remains ambiguous. The CDR3 spans 12 residues. As DNA, the CDR3 is TGTGCTTCGGCGTACCGATCCTATGGCTACACCTTC. Residues: CASAYRSYGYTF.

This clone was seen just once. The V call is TRBV18, the J call TRBJ2-7, with D tentatively TRBD2 (7 bases). Trimming took off 3 bases at V and 7 bases at J, with 16 bases between the two ends. CDR1 is KGHSH and CDR2 is LQKENI in the germline V gene. The CDR3 runs 14 residues. The CDR3 bases are TGTGCCAGCTCACCTGGGCCACAGGGAGGGGAGCAGTACTTC. Protein sequence: CASSPGPQGGEQYF.

The V call is TRBV5-1, the J call TRBJ1-1; TRBD1 is a possible D gene (5 bases). The CDR3 length is 15 residues. Deletions cut 4 bases from V and 1 base from J, with 14 bases between. Germline CDR1 reads SGHRS; CDR2 reads YFSETQ. CDR3 region: CASSSGHTQNTEAFF. Written as DNA, the CDR3 is TGCGCCAGCAGCAGCGGACACACACAGAACACTGAAGCTTTCTTT.

The chain employs TRBV5-8 and TRBJ1-5; possibly TRBD1 for D (5 bases). The CDR3 sequence is 12 residues long. Trimming left V 8 bases short and J 6 bases short, with 12 bases between. From germline, CDR1 is SGHTS and CDR2 YDEGEE. CDR3 residues: CASDPGVQPQHF. The CDR3 coding sequence is TGTGCCAGTGACCCGGGGGTTCAGCCCCAGCATTTT.

The chain links TRBV6-5 to TRBJ2-1; weak D call: TRBD1 (6 bases). The CDR3 runs 14 residues. The germline V gene has CDR1 MNHEY and CDR2 SVGAGI. V gave up 6 bases and J gave up 5 bases, with 14 bases separating them. The CDR3 DNA sequence: TGTGCCAGCAGAAGAACAGGGACCAACAATGAGCAGTTCTTC. It translates to CASRRTGTNNEQFF.

The chain recombines TRBV6-5 with TRBJ1-3; no reliable D call. There are 13 residues in the CDR3. Trimming cost V 4 bases and J 2 bases, with 6 bases left between them. Germline-derived CDR1 and CDR2 are MNHEY and SVGAGI. The CDR3 DNA reads as TGTGCCAGCAGTTCCCCCCCTGGAAACACCATATATTTT. It codes for CASSSPPGNTIYF.

V and J are TRBV2 and TRBJ2-3; TRBD2 matches at 11 bases. The CDR3 covers 14 residues. The germline gives CDR1 SNHLY, CDR2 FYNNEI. Losses at the gene ends were 5 bases for V and 5 bases for J; bases not matched to a gene: 3. CDR3 DNA: TGTGCCAGCAGTCTAACTAGCGGGGGAGATACGCAGTATTTT. Its translation is CASSLTSGGDTQYF.

The V gene is TRBV20-1, the J gene TRBJ1-1; D gene uncertain. The CDR3 has 11 residues. V lost 2 bases, J lost 8 bases, and 9 bases lay in between. In germline, CDR1 is DFQATT, CDR2 SNEGSKA (reference sequence). The DNA of the CDR3 is TGCAGTGCTAGACCTACACAAGAAGCTTTCTTT. Protein: CSARPTQEAFF.

This chain connects TRBV30 to TRBJ2-5; tentatively, D is TRBD1 (6 bases). The germline gives CDR1 GTSNPN, CDR2 SVGIG (reference sequence). Trimming shortened V by 5 bases and J by 4 bases, and 20 bases separated the two germline ends. This CDR3 contains 15 residues. This CDR3 is CAWHRTAQIGETQYF. Here the CDR3 DNA reads TGTGCCTGGCACCGGACAGCACAAATCGGAGAGACCCAGTACTTC. Complete variable domain (other parts from reference TRBV30 and TRBJ2-5): SQTIHQWPATLVQPVGSPLSLECTVEGTSNPNLYWYRQAAGRGLQLLFYSVGIGQISSEVPQNLSASRPQDRQFILSSKKLLLSDSGFYLCAWHRTAQIGETQYFGPGTRLLVL.

In this sample, this clone is medium-sized (0.01 to 0.1%). CDR3 amino acids: CASSYRDTGSGNTIYF. CDR3 bases: TGTGCCAGCAGCTACCGGGACACCGGCTCCGGAAACACCATATATTTT. The chain uses TRBV7-8 and TRBJ1-3; TRBD1 is a possible D gene (6 bases). Germline V gives CDR1 SGHVS, CDR2 FQNEAQ. Trimming removed 4 bases from V and 4 bases from J, with 17 bases in between. This CDR3 is 16 amino acids long.

V is TRBV29-1 and J is TRBJ1-3; a possible D gene is TRBD1 (5 bases). This CDR3 comprises 16 residues. Trimming pared 0 bases from V and 2 bases from J, leaving 14 bases between. In germline, CDR1 is SQVTM, CDR2 ANQGSEA. Here the CDR3 reads CSVEDRQRGAGNTIYF. The DNA of the CDR3 is TGCAGCGTTGAAGACCGACAAAGGGGCGCTGGAAACACCATATATTTT. The full variable domain, with the rest looked up from reference TRBV29-1 and TRBJ1-3, is SAVISQKPSRDICQRGTSLTIQCQVDSQVTMMFWYRQQPGQSLTLIATANQGSEATYESGFVIDKFPISRPNLTFSTLTVSNMSPEDSSIYLCSVEDRQRGAGNTIYFGEGSWLTVV.

The chain carries TRBV18 and TRBJ1-4; TRBD1 aligns across 7 bases. Germline CDR1 and CDR2: KGHSH and LQKENI. With 3 bases clipped from V and 4 bases from J, the junction kept 2 bases outside the gene matches. This CDR3 region has 14 residues. The CDR3 region has the DNA TGTGCCAGCTCACCGGGACAGCGTAATGAAAAACTGTTTTTT. Translating gives CASSPGQRNEKLFF.

V gene TRBV28 combines with J gene TRBJ1-2; D might be TRBD1 (6 bases). This CDR3 region has 16 residues. CDR1 is MDHEN and CDR2 is SYDVKM in the germline V gene. V lost 8 bases and J 0 bases, leaving 19 bases between the germline ends. CDR3 protein: CASSYVGTHANYGYTF. Written as DNA, the CDR3 is TGTGCCAGCTCCTATGTGGGGACACACGCTAACTATGGCTACACCTTC.

The chain joins TRBV2 to TRBJ2-5; weak D call: TRBD2 (5 bases). CDR1 and CDR2 (germline): SNHLY, FYNNEI. This CDR3 has 14 residues. V was clipped by 10 bases and J by 2 bases, with 17 bases between them. The CDR3 DNA is TGTGCCATCCACCGGAAACGGGAACAAGAGACCCAGTACTTC. This encodes CAIHRKREQETQYF.

This rearrangement joins TRBV27 to TRBJ1-3; weak D call: TRBD1 (6 bases). Trimming pared 5 bases from V and 8 bases from J, leaving 13 bases between. The CDR3 extends over 13 amino acids. In germline, CDR1 is MNHEY, CDR2 SMNVEV (reference sequence). The CDR3 coding sequence is TGTGCCAGCAGTCGACAGGTCGGGGACACCATATATTTT. It yields the protein CASSRQVGDTIYF.

The gene calls are TRBV4-2 and TRBJ1-5; no reliable D call. Trimming stripped 0 bases from V and 7 bases from J, with 4 bases between. Germline assignment: CDR1 LGHNA and CDR2 YNFKEQ. CDR3 size: 12 residues. The CDR3 reads CASSQDQQPQHF. CDR3 coding DNA: TGTGCCAGCAGCCAAGATCAACAGCCCCAGCATTTT.

The CDR3 region is CATSDFKARAGELFF. The CDR3 DNA is TGTGCCACCAGTGATTTTAAGGCGAGGGCCGGGGAGCTGTTTTTT. This chain joins TRBV24-1 and TRBJ2-2; TRBD2 might be the D (5 bases). V dropped 1 base and J dropped 6 bases, with 11 bases sitting between them. Germline loops: CDR1 KGHDR, CDR2 SFDVKD. The CDR3 consists of 15 residues.

The rearrangement links TRBV2 to TRBJ2-7; TRBD1 might be the D (6 bases). Trimming took off 3 bases at V and 0 bases at J, with 9 bases between the two ends. Germline CDR1 is SNHLY and CDR2 is FYNNEI. The CDR3 loop spans 14 amino acids. Written as DNA, the CDR3 is TGTGCCAGCAGTGAGGACAGTTTCTCCTACGAGCAGTACTTC. Translating it yields CASSEDSFSYEQYF.

This sequence joins TRBV7-2 and TRBJ1-3; TRBD1 agrees at 7 bases. This CDR3 contains 15 residues. Germline CDR1 reads SGHTA; CDR2 reads FQGNSA. Trimming removed 6 bases from V and 4 bases from J; junction bases left unmatched: 9. CDR3 in DNA: TGTGCCAGCAGTCGACAGGGTACGCGAGGAAACACCATATATTTT. Translated: CASSRQGTRGNTIYF.